This entry concerns a single TCR beta chain. Its target is unknown. Trimming took off 2 bases at V and 9 bases at J, with 13 bases between the two ends. The V gene's germline CDR1 is SGHNT and CDR2 YENEEA. This CDR3 contains 13 residues. TCRdb's copy holds only in-frame clones and misses some; the assay was immunoSEQ multiplex PCR. The table includes about 95,000 clones, 85% to 90% detected once. The data are from a study of T cell responses to AZD1222 COVID-19 vaccine. Study observations and caveats: Baseline serostatus was positive in only six AZD1222 recipients. Clonal diversity was possibly underestimated; the donors were predominantly white British and more often female.

V usage is TRBV11-3 and J usage is TRBJ2-5, with a possible D match to TRBD2 (6 bases). The sequence was collected from an adult in good health. The sequencing here drew on peripheral blood, taken on day 0 of AZD1222 vaccination. This CDR3 is CASSLRDSMAQYF. The CDR3 coding sequence is TGTGCCAGCAGCTTAAGGGACTCGATGGCCCAGTACTTC.